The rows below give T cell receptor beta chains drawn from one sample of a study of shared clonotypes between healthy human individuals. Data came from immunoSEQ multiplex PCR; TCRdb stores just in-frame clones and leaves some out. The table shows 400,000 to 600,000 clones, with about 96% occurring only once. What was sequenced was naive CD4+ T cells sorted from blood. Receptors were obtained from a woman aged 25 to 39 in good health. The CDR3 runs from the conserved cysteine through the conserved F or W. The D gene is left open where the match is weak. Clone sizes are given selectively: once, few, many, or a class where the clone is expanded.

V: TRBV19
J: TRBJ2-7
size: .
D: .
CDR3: CSSRGGSYEQYF

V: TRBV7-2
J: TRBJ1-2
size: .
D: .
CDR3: CASSLFVLDGYTF

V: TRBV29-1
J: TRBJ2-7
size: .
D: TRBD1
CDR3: CSVYSGTAYEQYF

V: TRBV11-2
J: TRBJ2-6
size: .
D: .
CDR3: CASRLRATSSGANVLTF

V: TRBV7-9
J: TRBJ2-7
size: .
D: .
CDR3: CASSPHESSYEQYF

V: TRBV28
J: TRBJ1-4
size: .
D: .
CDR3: CASSSYRERAEKLFF

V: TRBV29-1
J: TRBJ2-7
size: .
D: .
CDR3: CSALDGYEQYF

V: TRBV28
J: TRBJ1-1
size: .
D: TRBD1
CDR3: CASSTGGGKMNTEAFF

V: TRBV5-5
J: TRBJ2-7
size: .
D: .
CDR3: CASSLVGFLVVYEQYF

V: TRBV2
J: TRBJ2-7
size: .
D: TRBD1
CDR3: CASLWTGSFYEQYF

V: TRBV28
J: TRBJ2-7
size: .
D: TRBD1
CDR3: CASEGSIGTDPYEQYF

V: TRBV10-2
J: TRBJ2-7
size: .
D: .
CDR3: CASSSLQGSYEQYF

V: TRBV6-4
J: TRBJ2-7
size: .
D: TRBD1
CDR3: CASSPGTGSSYEQYF

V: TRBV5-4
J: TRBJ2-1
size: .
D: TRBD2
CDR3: CASSFRAGGPNEQFF

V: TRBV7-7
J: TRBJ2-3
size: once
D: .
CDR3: CASSSRETDTQYF

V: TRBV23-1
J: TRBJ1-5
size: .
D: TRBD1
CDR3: CASRGTGKGQPQHF

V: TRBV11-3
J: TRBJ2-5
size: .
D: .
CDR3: CASSLGDQETQYF

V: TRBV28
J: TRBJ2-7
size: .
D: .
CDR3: CASSAADRLEEQYF

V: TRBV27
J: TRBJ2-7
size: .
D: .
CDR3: CASSGTWGEQYF

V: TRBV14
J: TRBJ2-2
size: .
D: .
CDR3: CASSHLNTGELFF

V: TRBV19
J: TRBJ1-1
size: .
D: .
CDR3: CASSIFRSTEAFF

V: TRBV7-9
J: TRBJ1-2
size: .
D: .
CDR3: CASSRATQGRVGYTF

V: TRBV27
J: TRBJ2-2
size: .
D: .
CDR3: CASSYVGELFF

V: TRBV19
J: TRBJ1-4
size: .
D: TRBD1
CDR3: CASSDRGKLEKLFF

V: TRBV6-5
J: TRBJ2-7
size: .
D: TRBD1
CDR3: CASSQIRDSSYEQYF

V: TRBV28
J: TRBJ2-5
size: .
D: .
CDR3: CATRLQRVNQETQYF

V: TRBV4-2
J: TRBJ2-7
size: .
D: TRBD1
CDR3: CASSQQGQGYEQYF

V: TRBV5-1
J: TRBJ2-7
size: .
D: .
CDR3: CASSREWAGRGEQYF

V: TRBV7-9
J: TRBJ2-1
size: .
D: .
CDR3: CASSLNLGEVGNEQFF

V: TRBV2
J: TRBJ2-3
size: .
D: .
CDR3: CASSLRHPRGTDTQYF

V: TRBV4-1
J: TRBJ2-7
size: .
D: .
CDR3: CASSQTGPSVIDEQYF

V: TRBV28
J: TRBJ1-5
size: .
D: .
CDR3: CATRRQSNQPQHF

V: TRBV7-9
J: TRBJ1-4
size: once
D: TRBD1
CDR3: CASSSGQGPGEKLFF

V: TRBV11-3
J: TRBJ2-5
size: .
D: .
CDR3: CASSWTETQYF

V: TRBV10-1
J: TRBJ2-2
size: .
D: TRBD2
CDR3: CASTGLAGVGTGELFF

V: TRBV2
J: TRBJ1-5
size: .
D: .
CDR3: CASRDMKGQPQHF

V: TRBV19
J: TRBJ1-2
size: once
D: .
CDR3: CASSPSGGIRSYGYTF

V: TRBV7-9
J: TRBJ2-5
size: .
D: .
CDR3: CASSSLSGTPQETQYF

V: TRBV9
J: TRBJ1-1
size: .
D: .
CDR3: CASSVTGNTEAFF

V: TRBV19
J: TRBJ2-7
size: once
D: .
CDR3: CASSEQGRGNSRGEYF

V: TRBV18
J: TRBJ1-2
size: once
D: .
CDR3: CASSPGTSSNYGYTF

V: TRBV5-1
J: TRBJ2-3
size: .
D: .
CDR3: CASSFPSTDTQYF

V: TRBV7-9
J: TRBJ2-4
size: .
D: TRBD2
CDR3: CASSLAGGLNIQYF